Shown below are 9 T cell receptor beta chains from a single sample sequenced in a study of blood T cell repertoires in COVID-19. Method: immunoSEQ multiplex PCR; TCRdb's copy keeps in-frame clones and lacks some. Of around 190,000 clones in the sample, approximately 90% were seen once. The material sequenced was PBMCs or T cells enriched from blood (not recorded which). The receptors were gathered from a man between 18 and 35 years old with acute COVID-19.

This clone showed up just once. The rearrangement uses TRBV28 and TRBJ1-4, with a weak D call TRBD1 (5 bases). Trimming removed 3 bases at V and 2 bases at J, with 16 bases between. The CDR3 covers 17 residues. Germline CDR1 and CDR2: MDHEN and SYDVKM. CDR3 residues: CASSLGALTVTNEKLFF. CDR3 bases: TGTGCCAGCAGTTTGGGTGCTCTGACAGTCACTAATGAAAAACTGTTTTTT.

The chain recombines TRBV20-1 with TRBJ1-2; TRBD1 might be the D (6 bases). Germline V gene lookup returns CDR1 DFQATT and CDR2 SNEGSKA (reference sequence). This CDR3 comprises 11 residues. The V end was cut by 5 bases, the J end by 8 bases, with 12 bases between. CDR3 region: CSAWGQGGYTF. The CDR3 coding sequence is TGCAGTGCTTGGGGGCAGGGGGGCTACACCTTC.

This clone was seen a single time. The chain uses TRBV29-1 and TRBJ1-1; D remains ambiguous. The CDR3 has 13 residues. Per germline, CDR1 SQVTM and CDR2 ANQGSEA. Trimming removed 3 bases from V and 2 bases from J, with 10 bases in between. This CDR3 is CSVDSQRNTEAFF. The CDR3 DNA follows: TGCAGCGTTGATTCACAGAGAAACACTGAAGCTTTCTTT.

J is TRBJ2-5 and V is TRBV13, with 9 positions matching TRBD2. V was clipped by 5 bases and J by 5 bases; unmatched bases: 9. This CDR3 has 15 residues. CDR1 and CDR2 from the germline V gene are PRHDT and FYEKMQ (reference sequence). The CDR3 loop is CASSAKGLARETQYF. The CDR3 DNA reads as TGTGCCAGCAGCGCAAAGGGACTAGCTAGGGAGACCCAGTACTTC.

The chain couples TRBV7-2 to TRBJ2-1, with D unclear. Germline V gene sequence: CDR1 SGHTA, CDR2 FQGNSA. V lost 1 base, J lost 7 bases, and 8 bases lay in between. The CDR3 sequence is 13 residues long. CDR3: CASSLGGLNEQFF. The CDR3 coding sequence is TGTGCCAGCAGCTTAGGTGGGCTAAATGAGCAGTTCTTC.

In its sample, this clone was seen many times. CDR3 protein: CASSVAREAWTSGRIQNNEQFF. CDR3 bases: TGTGCCAGCAGCGTCGCTCGTGAGGCGTGGACTAGCGGGAGGATTCAGAACAATGAGCAGTTCTTC. V usage is TRBV21-1 and J usage is TRBJ2-1; the tabulated D call, TRBD2, remains unverified against the DNA. TRBV21-1 is an annotated pseudogene. The CDR3 has 22 amino acids.

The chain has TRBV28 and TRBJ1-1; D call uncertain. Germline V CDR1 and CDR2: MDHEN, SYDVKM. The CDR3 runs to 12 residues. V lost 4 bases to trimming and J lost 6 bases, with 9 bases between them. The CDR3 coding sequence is TGTGCCAGCAGTTCCAGACACTCTGAAGCTTTCTTT. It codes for CASSSRHSEAFF.

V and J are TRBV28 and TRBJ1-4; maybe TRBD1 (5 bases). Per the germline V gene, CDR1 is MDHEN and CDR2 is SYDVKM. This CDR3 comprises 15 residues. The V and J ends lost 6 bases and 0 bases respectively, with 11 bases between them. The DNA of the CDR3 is TGTGCCAGCAGCCAGGGTGGCTCAACTAATGAAAAACTGTTTTTT. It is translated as CASSQGGSTNEKLFF.

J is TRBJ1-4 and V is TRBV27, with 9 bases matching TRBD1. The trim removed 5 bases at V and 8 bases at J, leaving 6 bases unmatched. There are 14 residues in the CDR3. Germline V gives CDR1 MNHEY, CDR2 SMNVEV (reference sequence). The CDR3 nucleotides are TGTGCCAGCAGTGCCAACAGGGGGCAGGAAAAACTGTTTTTT. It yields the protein CASSANRGQEKLFF.